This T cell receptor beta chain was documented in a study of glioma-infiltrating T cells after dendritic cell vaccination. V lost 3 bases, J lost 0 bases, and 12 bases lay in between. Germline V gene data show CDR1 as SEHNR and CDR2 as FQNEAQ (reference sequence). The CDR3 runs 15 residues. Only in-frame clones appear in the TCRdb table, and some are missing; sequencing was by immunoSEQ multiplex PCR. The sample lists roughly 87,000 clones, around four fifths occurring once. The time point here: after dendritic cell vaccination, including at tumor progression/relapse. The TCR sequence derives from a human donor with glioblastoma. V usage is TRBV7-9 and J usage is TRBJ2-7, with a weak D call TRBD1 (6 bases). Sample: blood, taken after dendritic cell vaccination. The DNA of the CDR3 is TGTGCCAGCAGCTTCTACCAGGGGAGCTCCTACGAGCAGTACTTC. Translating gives CASSFYQGSSYEQYF.